This TCR beta chain was sequenced during a study of shared clonotypes between healthy human individuals. Study results and limitations: Among donors, sharing of clonotypes was expected to be affected by sequencing depth. Large depth notwithstanding, sorted-subset sequencing proved incomplete by rarefaction. Having only a few donors restricted how much genetic and exposure-history diversity was captured.

The germline V gene has CDR1 WNHNN and CDR2 SYGVQD (reference sequence). The CDR3 totals 15 residues. Trimming cost V 7 bases and J 0 bases, with 16 bases left between them. Cells designated naive CD8 were CD45RO-negative and were positively selected for CCR7, with terminally differentiated effector memory CD45RA+ cells excluded. Of note for this clone: Its matching antigen is unknown.

The data were produced by immunoSEQ multiplex PCR, yet TCRdb's version contains in-frame clones alone and is incomplete. This table has approximately 840,000 clones, approximately 97% appearing once. V is TRBV10-1 and J is TRBJ2-7; D is unresolved. Sequencing input: naive CD8+ T cells sorted from blood. The clonotype originates from a man aged 30-40 years in good health. The CDR3 nucleotides are TGCGCCAGCACCCTACGGAGCAGGAGCTCCTACGAGCAGTACTTC. It specifies CASTLRSRSSYEQYF.